Listed below are T cell receptor beta chains from one sample, sequenced in a study of blood T cells in healthy people across ages. TCRdb re-derived calls from the 5' RACE reads in MiXCR, one entry per CDR3 protein. The sample gives about 1,500,000 distinct CDR3 sequences, 28% of which show up once; roughly 8% is in the top ten. Specimen: blood. The receptors were gathered from a woman under 40 in good health. Each CDR3 is given without its conserved first and last residue. The order of the fields is CDR3 protein, J gene, V gene.

ASSLAGGKGDGELF | TRBJ2-2 | TRBV7-2
ATSRDGPGRGHEQY | TRBJ2-7 | TRBV15
ASYGGVGHTDTQY | TRBJ2-3 | TRBV4-1
ASSFSGTGVYEQY | TRBJ2-7 | TRBV7-2
SARRPGLAGISPWTDTQY | TRBJ2-3 | TRBV20-1
ASSHRDRPDSPLH | TRBJ1-6 | TRBV3-1
ASSRSGAANTGELF | TRBJ2-2 | TRBV9
ASSSHGLARGSSYNEQF | TRBJ2-1 | TRBV3-1
ASSRGPDRDHEQY | TRBJ2-7 | TRBV18
ASSRGGRGVGEQY | TRBJ2-7 | TRBV5-5